One sample yielded the 12 T cell receptor beta chains listed below, sequenced in a study of T cell clonality in common variable immunodeficiency (dated by TCRdb to 2014 to 2015). Library construction relied on the immunoSEQ multiplex PCR assay. TCRdb obtained this table from immuneACCESS and retained in-frame rearrangements with V and J assigned. These tables miss some clones; where compared with another copy, unresolved V genes account for less than half of the shortfall, and the remainder is unexplained. This sample has some 80,000 clones in the table, none counted a single time. The ten largest clones capture around 0.82% of the sample. Material for sequencing was peripheral blood mononuclear cells. Source of these receptors: a person aged 18-70 years in good health.

This clone has at least ten counts. The junction does not match germline at one end; this may be a read error. The CDR3 end falls 3 residues outside the read, so it is completed with the germline J gene. The chain recombines TRBV4-2 with TRBJ2-1; no reliable D call. The germline CDR1 and CDR2 sequences are LGHNA and YNFKEQ. The CDR3 length is 16 residues. The CDR3 is CASSQDPRSSYNEQFF. Partial CDR3 DNA: TGCGCCAGCAGCCAAGATCCTAGGAGCTCCTACAATGAG.

The sample holds many counts of this clone. The observed sequence ends 3 residues before the CDR3 terminus, with the missing tail filled in from the germline J gene. This chain joins TRBV20-1 and TRBJ2-1; maybe TRBD2 (6 bases). Germline CDR1 is DFQATT and CDR2 is SNEGSKA (reference sequence). This CDR3 comprises 14 residues. V lost 3 bases, J lost 8 bases, and 17 bases lay in between. Partial CDR3 DNA: TGCAGTGCTAGTTACGGACTAAGCTCGTATGAG. It specifies CSASYGLSSYE. The entire CDR3 protein reads CSASYGLSSYEQFF.

This clone came up many times. Read sequence stops 3 residues before the CDR3 end, and the germline J gene provides the missing end. The rearrangement uses TRBV20-1 and TRBJ2-3; 9 nucleotides align to TRBD2. The ends lost 6 bases at V and 3 bases at J; junction bases unmatched: 13. Germline V gene data show CDR1 as DFQATT and CDR2 as SNEGSKA (reference sequence). This CDR3 has 16 residues. The chain's CDR3 is CSARPGREGLTDTQYF. The CDR3 bases that were read are TGCAGTGCCCGTCCTGGGCGGGAGGGCCTGACAGATACG.

This clone was picked up many times. The read ends 3 residues early relative to the CDR3; the germline J gene fills the gap. The chain carries TRBV6-4 and TRBJ2-1; 9 bases line up with TRBD1. Germline assignment: CDR1 MRHNA and CDR2 SNTAGT. Unmatched junction bases numbered 8, after V lost 0 bases and J lost 8 bases. The CDR3 runs to 16 residues. The CDR3 is CASSDSAGQGSYEQFF. Incomplete CDR3 DNA: TGTGCCAGCAGTGACTCTGCGGGACAGGGTTCCTATGAG.

This clone showed up many times. CDR3 DNA, as far as it was read: TGTGCCAGCAGCGAGCGGGGGTGGCAAGAGACC. This translates into CASSERGWQET. The whole CDR3 sequence reads CASSERGWQETQYF. This rearrangement joins TRBV7-8 to TRBJ2-5, with 8 bases matching TRBD2. The read gets to within 3 residues of the CDR3 end, and the germline J gene fills in the rest. The junction had 4 bases not matched to a gene; V was cut back by 5 bases and J by 2 bases. The CDR3 is made up of 14 amino acids. Germline CDR1 reads SGHVS; CDR2 reads FQNEAQ. The full variable domain, with the rest looked up from reference TRBV7-8 and TRBJ2-5, is GAGVSQSPRYKVAKRGQDVALRCDPISGHVSLFWYQQALGQGPEFLTYFQNEAQLDKSGLPSDRFFAERPEGSVSTLKIQRTQQEDSAVYLCASSERGWQETQYFGPGTRLLVL.

This clone was picked up many times. The read comes to an end 3 residues before the CDR3 does, leaving the germline J gene to fill in the end. The rearrangement joins TRBV12-5 to TRBJ2-7, with 7 bases identical to TRBD1. With V trimmed by 5 bases and J by 4 bases, 20 bases remained unmatched. This CDR3 contains 18 residues. Germline V lookup: CDR1 LGHNT, CDR2 FRNRAP. CDR3 sequence reads: CASGPVGSLGTVRYEQYF. The sequenced part of the CDR3 DNA is TGTGCTAGTGGTCCTGTAGGATCCTTAGGGACAGTGCGTTACGAG.

This clone has at least ten counts. Read coverage stops 3 residues before the CDR3 terminus; the germline J gene supplies the remainder. The chain joins TRBV19 to TRBJ2-7; 13 bases are a match to TRBD2. The CDR3 covers 14 residues. Germline V gene sequence: CDR1 LNHDA, CDR2 SQIVND (reference sequence). V dropped 4 bases and J dropped 3; count of bases not matched to a gene: 0. The CDR3 sequence: CASSRTSGSYEQYF. Partial CDR3 DNA: TGTGCCAGTAGTAGGACTAGCGGGAGCTACGAG.

This clone occurred many times. The read comes to an end 3 residues before the CDR3 does, leaving the germline J gene to fill in the end. The chain combines TRBV7-6 with TRBJ2-5; D is unclear. Germline V lookup: CDR1 SGHVS, CDR2 FNYEAQ. V was shortened by 4 bases and J by 6 bases, with 15 bases between the two germline ends. This CDR3 region has 14 residues. Incomplete CDR3 DNA: TGTGCCAGCAGCTCGCCCCAAAACGCGAAGACC. This encodes CASSSPQNAKT. From start to end, the CDR3 is CASSSPQNAKTQYF.

The table lists this clone with many counts. The read gets to within 3 residues of the CDR3 end, and the germline J gene fills in the rest. The chain couples TRBV20-1 to TRBJ2-3; 11 bases align to TRBD2. Germline-derived CDR1 and CDR2 are DFQATT and SNEGSKA (reference sequence). The CDR3 extends over 13 amino acids. CDR3 residues: CSATLAGVPTQYF. The sequenced CDR3 bases are TGCAGTGCCACACTAGCGGGAGTCCCCACG.

There are many counts of this clone. The sequenced fragment ends 3 residues before the CDR3 boundary, so the rest is inferred from the germline J gene. The chain employs TRBV20-1 and TRBJ1-5; a weak D match, TRBD1 (6 bases). From germline, CDR1 is DFQATT and CDR2 SNEGSKA (reference sequence). The CDR3 totals 13 residues. Deletions cut 5 bases from V and 4 bases from J, with 12 bases between. Incomplete CDR3 DNA: TGCAGTGCTCGTACAGGGCAGAATCAGCCC. Residues: CSARTGQNQP. The whole CDR3 sequence is CSARTGQNQPQHF.

Ten or more counts support this clone. This CDR3 is CASSINQETQYF. CDR3 bases read: TGTGCCAGCAGTATCAATCAAGAGACC. The chain combines TRBV12-3 or TRBV12-4 with TRBJ2-5; unclear D gene. The CDR3 end falls 3 residues outside the read, so it is completed with the germline J gene. V was pared by 5 bases and J by 2 bases, with 6 bases between. The CDR3 has 12 residues.

This clone occurred many times. The CDR3 is cut off 3 residues early in the read; its end comes from the germline J gene. The rearrangement links TRBV19 to TRBJ2-6; TRBD1 aligns across 8 bases. CDR1 and CDR2 (germline): LNHDA, SQIVND (reference sequence). The CDR3 loop spans 17 amino acids. Germline trimming cut 6 bases from V and 1 base from J; bases unmatched to any gene: 8. CDR3 region: CASRPGQGLSGANVLTF. The CDR3 bases that were read are TGTGCCAGTAGGCCAGGACAGGGACTGTCTGGGGCCAACGTC. Full variable domain (remainder filled in from reference TRBV19 and TRBJ2-6): DGGITQSPKYLFRKEGQNVTLSCEQNLNHDAMYWYRQDPGQGLRLIYYSQIVNDFQKGDIAEGYSVSREKKESFPLTVTSAQKNPTAFYLCASRPGQGLSGANVLTFGAGSRLTVL.